The rows below give T cell receptor beta chains drawn from one sample of a study of cytomegalovirus exposure and HLA in healthy donors. Sequenced by immunoSEQ multiplex PCR; TCRdb stores in-frame clones only, minus some. The sample has some 150,000 clones, and its top ten clones hold about 2.3%. Material: PBMCs. The receptors come from a woman aged 18-29 years in good health and CMV-seronegative. CDR3s include the opening cysteine and the closing phenylalanine or tryptophan. D genes are given only for firm matches.

V	J	D	CDR3
TRBV5-1	TRBJ1-4	NA	CASSLNGLLNEKLFF
TRBV6-5	TRBJ2-3	NA	CASSSQGPLSTDTQYF
TRBV5-1	TRBJ2-3	NA	CASSFTSTSDTQYF
TRBV6-1	TRBJ1-1	NA	CASRRGAFF
TRBV11-3	TRBJ2-1	TRBD2	CASSLAGTTYNEQFF
TRBV6-4	TRBJ1-4	TRBD1	CASSRDRAEKLFF
TRBV7-3	TRBJ1-1	NA	CASSLRDRTEAFF
TRBV19	TRBJ2-3	TRBD2	CASRTGLAGGGADTQYF
TRBV18	NA	TRBD1	CASSPRGQGATYEQYF
TRBV7-9	TRBJ1-1	TRBD1	CASSWGQGETEAFF
TRBV4-3	TRBJ2-2	TRBD2	CASSLRRGTGELFF
TRBV19	TRBJ1-5	TRBD1	CASTGTGSYQPQHF
TRBV30	TRBJ1-4	NA	CACGGTTEKLFF
TRBV7-9	TRBJ1-1	NA	CASSLPGGGTEAFF
TRBV6-1	TRBJ2-1	NA	CASSDAGKINEQFF
TRBV19	TRBJ1-2	NA	CASSIPGAGGYTF
TRBV30	TRBJ1-1	NA	CAWAQEEDTEAFF
TRBV19	TRBJ1-6	TRBD1	CASSIGQGNSPLHF
TRBV5-1	TRBJ2-3	TRBD1	CASSLATGGSDTQYF
TRBV9	TRBJ2-1	TRBD2	CASSVFSGSGNEQFF
TRBV7-2	TRBJ2-2	TRBD2	CASSLDGRVGGELFF
TRBV7-6	TRBJ1-5	NA	CASSLVSGVSNQPQHF
TRBV9	TRBJ2-1	TRBD2	CASAREGSYNEQFF
TRBV5-1	TRBJ2-7	TRBD1	CASSWTGQGTNEQYF
TRBV29-1	TRBJ2-3	TRBD2	CSSTRGLESDTQYF
TRBV5-1	TRBJ2-3	NA	CASSQERARTVLPDTQYF